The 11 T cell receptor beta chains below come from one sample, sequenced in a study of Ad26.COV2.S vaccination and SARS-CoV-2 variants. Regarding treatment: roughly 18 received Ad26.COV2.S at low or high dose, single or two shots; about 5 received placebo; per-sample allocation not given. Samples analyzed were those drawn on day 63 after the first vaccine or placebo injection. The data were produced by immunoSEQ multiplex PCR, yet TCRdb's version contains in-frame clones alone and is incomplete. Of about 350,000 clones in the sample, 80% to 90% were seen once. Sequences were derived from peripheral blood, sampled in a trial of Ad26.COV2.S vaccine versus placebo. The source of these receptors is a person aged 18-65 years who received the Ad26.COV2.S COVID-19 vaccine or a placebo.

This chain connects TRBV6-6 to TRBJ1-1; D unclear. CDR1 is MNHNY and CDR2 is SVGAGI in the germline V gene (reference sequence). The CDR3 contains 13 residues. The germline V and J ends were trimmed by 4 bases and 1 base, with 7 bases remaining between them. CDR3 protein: CASSLTGNTEAFF. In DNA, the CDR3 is TGTGCCAGCAGTTTAACCGGGAACACTGAAGCTTTCTTT.

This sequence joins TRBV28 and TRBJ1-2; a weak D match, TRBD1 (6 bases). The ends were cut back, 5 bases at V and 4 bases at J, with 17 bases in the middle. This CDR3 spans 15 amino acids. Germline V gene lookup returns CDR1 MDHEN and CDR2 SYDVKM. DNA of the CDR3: TGTGCCAGCAGTCCCCCGGGGGGCGCCGTCTATGGCTACACCTTC. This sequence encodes CASSPPGGAVYGYTF.

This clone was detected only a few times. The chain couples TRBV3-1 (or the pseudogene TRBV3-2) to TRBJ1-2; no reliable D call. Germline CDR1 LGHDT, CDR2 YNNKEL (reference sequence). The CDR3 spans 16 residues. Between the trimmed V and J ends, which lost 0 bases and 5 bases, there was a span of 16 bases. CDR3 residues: CASSQDQNLPSYGYTF. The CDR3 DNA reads TGTGCCAGCAGCCAAGACCAGAACCTACCAAGTTATGGCTACACCTTC.

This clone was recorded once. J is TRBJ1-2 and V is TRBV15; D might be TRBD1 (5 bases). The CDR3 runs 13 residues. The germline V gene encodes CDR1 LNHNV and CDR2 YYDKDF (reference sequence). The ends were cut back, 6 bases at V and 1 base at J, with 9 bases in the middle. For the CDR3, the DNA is TGTGCCACCAGAGGGGACGGTAACTATGGCTACACCTTC. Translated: CATRGDGNYGYTF.

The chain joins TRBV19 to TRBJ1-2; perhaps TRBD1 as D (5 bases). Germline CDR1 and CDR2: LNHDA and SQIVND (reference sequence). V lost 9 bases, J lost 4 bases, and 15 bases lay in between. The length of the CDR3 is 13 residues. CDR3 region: CASQAGFGYGYTF. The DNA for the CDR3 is TGTGCCAGCCAGGCAGGGTTCGGCTATGGCTACACCTTC. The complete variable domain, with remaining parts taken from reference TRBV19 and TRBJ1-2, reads DGGITQSPKYLFRKEGQNVTLSCEQNLNHDAMYWYRQDPGQGLRLIYYSQIVNDFQKGDIAEGYSVSREKKESFPLTVTSAQKNPTAFYLCASQAGFGYGYTFGSGTRLTVV.

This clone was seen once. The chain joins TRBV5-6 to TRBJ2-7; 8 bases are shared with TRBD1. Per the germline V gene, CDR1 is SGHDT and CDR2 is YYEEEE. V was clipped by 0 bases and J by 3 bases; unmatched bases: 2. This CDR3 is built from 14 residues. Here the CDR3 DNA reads TGTGCCAGCAGCTTGGGGACAGGGCACTACGAGCAGTACTTC. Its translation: CASSLGTGHYEQYF.

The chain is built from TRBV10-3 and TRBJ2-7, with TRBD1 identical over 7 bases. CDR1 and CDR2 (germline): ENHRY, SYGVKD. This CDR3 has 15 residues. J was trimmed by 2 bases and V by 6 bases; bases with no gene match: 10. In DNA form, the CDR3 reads TGTGCCATCAGGATATACCGGGACAGAGCCTACGAGCAGTACTTC. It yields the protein CAIRIYRDRAYEQYF.

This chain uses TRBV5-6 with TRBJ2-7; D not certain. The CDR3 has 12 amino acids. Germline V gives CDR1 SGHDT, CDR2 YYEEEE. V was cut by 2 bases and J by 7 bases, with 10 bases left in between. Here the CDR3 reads CASSLQRQEQYF. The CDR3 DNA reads TGTGCCAGCAGCTTACAACGTCAAGAGCAGTACTTC.

This chain's CDR3 is CASSQRDSRGYTF. The CDR3 bases are TGCGCCAGCAGTCAACGGGACAGTCGTGGCTACACCTTC. The V call is TRBV4-1, the J call TRBJ1-2; TRBD1 matches 7 bases. Trimming cost V 6 bases and J 7 bases; bases outside gene matches: 8. This CDR3 comprises 13 residues. Germline CDR1 MGHRA, CDR2 YSYEKL.

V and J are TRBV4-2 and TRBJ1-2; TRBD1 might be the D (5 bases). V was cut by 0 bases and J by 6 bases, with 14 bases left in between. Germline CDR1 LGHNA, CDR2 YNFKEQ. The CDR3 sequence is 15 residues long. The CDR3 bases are TGTGCCAGCAGCCAAGAGGCGGCCAGGGAGAATGGCTACACCTTC. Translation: CASSQEAARENGYTF.

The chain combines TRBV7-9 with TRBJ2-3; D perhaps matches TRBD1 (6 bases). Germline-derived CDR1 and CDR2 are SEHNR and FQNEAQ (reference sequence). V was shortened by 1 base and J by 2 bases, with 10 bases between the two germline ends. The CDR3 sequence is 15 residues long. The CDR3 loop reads CASSLEGHTTDTQYF. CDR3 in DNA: TGTGCCAGCAGCTTAGAGGGACACACCACAGATACGCAGTATTTT.